What follows are 18 T cell receptor beta chains derived from one specimen sequenced in a study of human T cells and chemical hapten exposure. Time point: patch test 3, about 24 weeks after DPC sensitization. The sample's treatment: therapeutic diphenylcyclopropenone sensitization with weekly scalp DPC. TCRdb reprocessed the RACE reads via MiXCR and lists one record per CDR3 protein. The sample has some 71,000 distinct CDR3 sequences; around 10% are singletons. This sample comprised whole blood, obtained in connection with sensitization to the hapten diphenylcyclopropenone (DPC). These receptors came from a woman aged 50 to 65 with alopecia areata. Some clones in this sample may be carry-over from other donors' samples.

The gene calls are TRBV18 and TRBJ1-6; a possible D gene is TRBD1 (5 bases). Trimming left V 0 bases short and J 6 bases short, with 9 bases between. Looked up from germline, CDR1 is KGHSH and CDR2 is LQKENI. The CDR3 has 15 residues. DNA of the CDR3: TGTGCCAGCTCACCACCGCAGGGTGGTAATTCACCCCTCCACTTT. This sequence encodes CASSPPQGGNSPLHF.

In this sample, this clonotype turned up many times. The chain recombines TRBV6-6 with TRBJ1-1, with 11 positions matching TRBD1. The germline gives CDR1 MNHNY, CDR2 SVGAGI (reference sequence). The CDR3 length is 16 residues. V was pared by 7 bases and J by 7 bases, with 14 bases of the junction left unmatched. The CDR3 loop is CASTYGGPGQGGEAFF. CDR3 DNA sequence: TGTGCCAGCACCTACGGAGGTCCGGGACAGGGGGGTGAAGCTTTCTTT.

This clonotype has more than one count but fewer than ten. The chain employs TRBV6-2 or TRBV6-3 and TRBJ2-3; 9 positions match TRBD1. Germline V lookup: CDR1 MNHEY, CDR2 SVGEGT. This CDR3 contains 14 residues. V shed 6 bases, J shed 4 bases, and the junction held 5 bases outside the gene matches. CDR3 sequence: CASSMDRGADTQYF. CDR3 DNA sequence: TGTGCCAGCAGCATGGACAGGGGCGCAGATACGCAGTATTTT.

This clonotype appeared many times. This chain joins TRBV6-2 or TRBV6-3 and TRBJ2-1; 11 bases agree with TRBD2. Germline trimming cut 6 bases from V and 12 bases from J; bases unmatched to any gene: 10. This CDR3 spans 14 amino acids. Germline V gives CDR1 MNHEY, CDR2 SVGEGT. In DNA form, the CDR3 reads TGTGCCAGCAGGCCGACTAGCGGGGTTAGATGGCAGTTCTTC. Its translation is CASRPTSGVRWQFF.

The rearrangement uses TRBV27 and TRBJ2-1, with TRBD2 identical over 7 bases. Germline V gene sequence: CDR1 MNHEY, CDR2 SMNVEV (reference sequence). The junction had 12 bases not matched to a gene; V was cut back by 5 bases and J by 2 bases. The CDR3 is made up of 17 amino acids. The CDR3 is CASSGLGTEGPYNEQFF. The CDR3 region has the DNA TGTGCCAGCAGTGGACTAGGGACGGAGGGCCCCTACAATGAGCAGTTCTTC.

Concerning this clonotype: Mismatch with germline at one junction end may stem from a read error. This rearrangement joins TRBV28 to TRBJ1-1; 7 bases fit TRBD1. Germline CDR1 MDHEN, CDR2 SYDVKM. CDR3 length: 12 amino acids. CDR3 nucleotides: TGTGCCAGCACCCTCACAGGGGCTGACGCTTTCTTT. Its protein is CASTLTGADAFF.

The table lists this clonotype with a few counts. The chain recombines TRBV7-3 with TRBJ1-1; D is perhaps TRBD1 (5 bases). Germline V lookup: CDR1 SGHTA, CDR2 FQGTGA. CDR3 length equals 14 residues. Trimming took off 2 bases at V and 1 base at J, with 8 bases between the two ends. CDR3 in amino acids: CASSLGGWNTEAFF. As DNA, the CDR3 is TGTGCCAGCAGCTTAGGGGGATGGAACACTGAAGCTTTCTTT.

This clonotype was observed a handful of times. The chain is built from TRBV7-6 and TRBJ2-7; D is perhaps TRBD1 or TRBD2 (5 bases each). The germline CDR1 and CDR2 sequences are SGHVS and FNYEAQ. CDR3 size: 15 residues. Trimming left V 5 bases short and J 2 bases short, with 16 bases between. CDR3 coding DNA: TGTGCCAGCAGCAGCCCCTGGGACCTAACCTACGAGCAGTACTTC. Its translation is CASSSPWDLTYEQYF. Drawing the rest from reference TRBV7-6 and TRBJ2-7, the complete variable domain is GAGVSQSPRYKVTKRGQDVALRCDPISGHVSLYWYRQALGQGPEFLTYFNYEAQQDKSGLPNDRFSAERPEGSISTLTIQRTEQRDSAMYRCASSSPWDLTYEQYFGPGTRLTVT.

The genes are TRBV6-5 and TRBJ2-1; D not resolved. The CDR3 spans 16 residues. Germline lookup yields CDR1 MNHEY and CDR2 SVGAGI. Trimming took off 0 bases at V and 0 bases at J, with 9 bases between the two ends. The chain's CDR3 is CASSYSTVSSYNEQFF. CDR3 DNA sequence: TGTGCCAGCAGTTACTCTACGGTGAGCTCCTACAATGAGCAGTTCTTC.

This clonotype occurred a few times. This CDR3 is CSVGYWNEQFF. In DNA form, the CDR3 reads TGCAGCGTTGGCTATTGGAATGAGCAGTTCTTC. The chain combines TRBV29-1 with TRBJ2-1; D is uncertain. The CDR3 totals 11 residues. Deletions cut 4 bases from V and 7 bases from J, with 8 bases between. The germline gives CDR1 SQVTM, CDR2 ANQGSEA.

The rearrangement joins TRBV5-1 to TRBJ2-1; tentatively, D is TRBD1 (6 bases). V was clipped by 2 bases and J by 7 bases, with 13 bases between them. Germline CDR1 is SGHRS and CDR2 is YFSETQ. This CDR3 has 14 amino acids. The CDR3 loop reads CASSLPPDRNEQFF. Here the CDR3 DNA reads TGCGCCAGCAGCTTACCACCCGACAGGAATGAGCAGTTCTTC.

The rearrangement links TRBV11-2 to TRBJ2-1; either TRBD1 or TRBD2 may fit D (5 bases each). Germline CDR1 reads SGHAT; CDR2 reads FQNNGV. The CDR3 is 14 amino acids. The V gene lost 4 bases and the J gene lost 7 bases, with 14 bases spanning the gap. The CDR3, as DNA: TGTGCCAGCAGCTCCAGGGTGAGGGAAAATGAGCAGTTCTTC. Protein product: CASSSRVRENEQFF.

The J gene is TRBJ2-1, the V gene TRBV29-1, with D unclear. Germline V gene lookup returns CDR1 SQVTM and CDR2 ANQGSEA. CDR3 size: 9 residues. V was cut by 3 bases and J by 6 bases, with 0 bases left in between. Written as DNA, the CDR3 is TGCAGCGTTGACAATGAGCAGTTCTTC. This codes for CSVDNEQFF.

This clonotype was recorded at least ten times. This chain uses TRBV20-1 with TRBJ2-7; 9 bases are shared with TRBD1. Germline CDR1 is DFQATT and CDR2 is SNEGSKA (reference sequence). V shed 5 bases and J 5 bases; nucleotides not matched to a gene: 7. The CDR3 sequence is 13 residues long. The CDR3 nucleotides are TGCAGTGCTCCCCGGGACAGGGACCACGAGCAGTACTTC. This codes for CSAPRDRDHEQYF.

This rearrangement joins TRBV28 to TRBJ2-7; TRBD1 might be the D (6 bases). Trimming left V 5 bases short and J 7 bases short, with 9 bases between. The CDR3 sequence is 11 residues long. The germline CDR1 and CDR2 sequences are MDHEN and SYDVKM. The chain's CDR3 is CASSTTGEQYF. Written as DNA, the CDR3 is TGTGCCAGCAGTACCACAGGGGAGCAGTACTTC.

The rearrangement links TRBV10-1 to TRBJ2-7; 12 bases fit TRBD2. This CDR3 has 17 amino acids. J was trimmed by 3 bases and V by 5 bases; bases with no gene match: 11. Germline V gene lookup returns CDR1 WNHNN and CDR2 SYGVQD (reference sequence). Written as DNA, the CDR3 is TGCGCCAGCAGTACATCTTCTGCTAGCGGGAGGGACTACGAGCAGTACTTC. This encodes CASSTSSASGRDYEQYF.

This clonotype was counted a few times. The V call is TRBV6-2 or TRBV6-3, the J call TRBJ1-1; perhaps TRBD1 as D (5 bases). The V end was cut by 2 bases, the J end by 2 bases, with 9 bases between. The CDR3 covers 14 residues. Germline V gene sequence: CDR1 MNHEY, CDR2 SVGEGT. This CDR3 reads CASSYARANTEAFF. In DNA, the CDR3 is TGTGCCAGCAGTTACGCCAGGGCAAACACTGAAGCTTTCTTT.

This clonotype has only a few counts. The chain links TRBV28 to TRBJ1-1; D gene unclear. The CDR3 spans 12 residues. V was trimmed by 5 bases and J by 1 base, leaving 5 bases between them. The germline V gene encodes CDR1 MDHEN and CDR2 SYDVKM. CDR3 coding DNA: TGTGCCAGCAGTGCCTCGAACACTGAAGCTTTCTTT. This codes for CASSASNTEAFF.